The 22 T cell receptor beta chains reported below all come from one sample, sequenced in a study of identical twins' blood T cells. MiXCR was run by TCRdb on the 5' RACE reads, yielding one entry per CDR3 protein. The table has a few hundred thousand distinct CDR3 sequences, roughly 30% seen once; the top ten hold roughly 6.1%. Sequenced material: PBMCs. Every receptor here comes from a woman aged 18-49 years in good health.

For this clonotype: This may arise from a read error, as a much more abundant clone is one base away. The chain employs TRBV5-1 and TRBJ2-7; TRBD2 aligns across 8 bases. This CDR3 contains 14 residues. Trimming cost V 5 bases and J 3 bases; bases outside gene matches: 7. Germline V gene lookup returns CDR1 SGHRS and CDR2 YFSETQ. The CDR3 DNA follows: TGCGCCAGCAGTTCGGGGGGGGAAATCTACGAGCAGTACTTC. It is translated as CASSSGGEIYEQYF.

This clonotype was seen ten or more times. The rearrangement joins TRBV20-1 to TRBJ1-1, with 7 nucleotides matching TRBD1. CDR1 is DFQATT and CDR2 is SNEGSKA in the germline V gene (reference sequence). V lost 3 bases to trimming and J lost 4 bases; unmatched junction nucleotides: 8. This CDR3 comprises 14 residues. The CDR3 sequence is CSASDRAGGTEAFF. The CDR3 DNA reads as TGCAGTGCTAGTGACAGGGCGGGTGGCACTGAAGCTTTCTTT.

In this sample, this clonotype turned up a few times. The rearrangement joins TRBV11-2 to TRBJ2-7; no clear D. CDR3 length: 17 residues. The germline CDR1 and CDR2 sequences are SGHAT and FQNNGV. Deletions cut 2 bases from V and 6 bases from J, with 23 bases between. Written as DNA, the CDR3 is TGTGCCAGCAGCTTATACTCCCTTTTGAGAGGATTCGCCGAGCAGTACTTC. Translation: CASSLYSLLRGFAEQYF.

Points on this clonotype: This sequence may be a read error, since a much larger clone differs from it by one base. V is TRBV20-1 and J is TRBJ2-7; 7 bases line up with TRBD2. J gave up 5 bases and V 7 bases, and 5 bases lay outside the gene matches. The CDR3 is 11 amino acids. The germline V gene has CDR1 DFQATT and CDR2 SNEGSKA (reference sequence). The CDR3 DNA sequence: TGCAGTGTCCTAGCGGCGAACGAGCAGTACTTC. This sequence encodes CSVLAANEQYF.

This clonotype turned up a few times. The chain combines TRBV20-1 with TRBJ2-7, with 9 positions matching TRBD1. The CDR3 sequence is 13 residues long. With 6 bases clipped from V and 3 bases from J, the junction kept 6 bases outside the gene matches. Germline assignment: CDR1 DFQATT and CDR2 SNEGSKA (reference sequence). For the CDR3, the DNA is TGCAGTGCCAGGACAGGGGAATACTACGAGCAGTACTTC. Translation: CSARTGEYYEQYF.

The chain joins TRBV2 to TRBJ2-2, with D tentatively TRBD2 (6 bases). The CDR3 is 16 amino acids. Trimming took 3 bases from V and 0 from J, leaving 11 bases between them. The germline V gene has CDR1 SNHLY and CDR2 FYNNEI. The CDR3 loop is CASSDLGLSNTGELFF. In DNA, the CDR3 is TGTGCCAGCAGTGATTTGGGACTCTCGAACACCGGGGAGCTGTTTTTT.

The V and J genes are TRBV28 and TRBJ2-6; D not resolved. From germline, CDR1 is MDHEN and CDR2 SYDVKM. This CDR3 spans 14 amino acids. Trimming removed 4 bases at V and 1 base at J, with 5 bases between. The CDR3 DNA reads as TGTGCCAGCAGTTCCACTTCTGGGGCCAACGTCCTGACTTTC. As protein: CASSSTSGANVLTF. Full variable domain (outside the CDR3, taken from reference TRBV28 and TRBJ2-6): DVKVTQSSRYLVKRTGEKVFLECVQDMDHENMFWYRQDPGLGLRLIYFSYDVKMKEKGDIPEGYSVSREKKERFSLILESASTNQTSMYLCASSSTSGANVLTFGAGSRLTVL.

This clonotype has a handful of counts. The rearrangement uses TRBV19 and TRBJ1-1; D possibly corresponds to TRBD1 (5 bases). The germline V gene encodes CDR1 LNHDA and CDR2 SQIVND (reference sequence). The CDR3 runs 15 residues. V was trimmed by 1 base and J by 0 bases, leaving 9 bases between them. CDR3 amino acids: CASSIVPQVNTEAFF. For the CDR3, the DNA is TGTGCCAGTAGTATAGTCCCACAGGTGAACACTGAAGCTTTCTTT. The whole variable domain, remainder taken from reference TRBV19 and TRBJ1-1, is DGGITQSPKYLFRKEGQNVTLSCEQNLNHDAMYWYRQDPGQGLRLIYYSQIVNDFQKGDIAEGYSVSREKKESFPLTVTSAQKNPTAFYLCASSIVPQVNTEAFFGQGTRLTVV.

The chain employs TRBV19 and TRBJ1-6; no clear D. The germline CDR1 and CDR2 sequences are LNHDA and SQIVND (reference sequence). V was cut by 5 bases and J by 6 bases, with 14 bases left in between. The CDR3 loop spans 15 amino acids. CDR3 residues: CASSSGPWSNSPLHF. CDR3 DNA: TGTGCCAGTAGTTCGGGCCCCTGGAGTAATTCACCCCTCCACTTT. Full variable domain (outside the CDR3, taken from reference TRBV19 and TRBJ1-6): DGGITQSPKYLFRKEGQNVTLSCEQNLNHDAMYWYRQDPGQGLRLIYYSQIVNDFQKGDIAEGYSVSREKKESFPLTVTSAQKNPTAFYLCASSSGPWSNSPLHFGNGTRLTVT.

This clonotype was seen a few times. The chain is built from TRBV29-1 and TRBJ1-1; D ambiguous. CDR1 is SQVTM, CDR2 ANQGSEA, per germline. This CDR3 has 13 amino acids. Trimming took off 5 bases at V and 3 bases at J, with 13 bases between the two ends. The CDR3 loop reads CSVLPGFDTEAFF. CDR3 in DNA: TGCAGCGTTTTACCAGGTTTCGACACTGAAGCTTTCTTT. Full variable domain (remainder filled in from reference TRBV29-1 and TRBJ1-1): SAVISQKPSRDICQRGTSLTIQCQVDSQVTMMFWYRQQPGQSLTLIATANQGSEATYESGFVIDKFPISRPNLTFSTLTVSNMSPEDSSIYLCSVLPGFDTEAFFGQGTRLTVV.

This clonotype showed up just a few times. The V and J genes are TRBV4-2 and TRBJ1-2; the match to TRBD1 covers 10 bases. Germline V gives CDR1 LGHNA, CDR2 YNFKEQ. V lost 2 bases and J lost 2; bases outside the gene matches: 2. CDR3 length: 15 amino acids. CDR3 sequence: CASSQTDRGNYGYTF. CDR3 coding DNA: TGTGCCAGCAGCCAAACGGACAGGGGGAACTATGGCTACACCTTC.

This clonotype was recorded a few times. The CDR3 is CASSLNILGEPIYF. CDR3 coding DNA: TGTGCCAGCAGTTTAAACATCCTCGGGGAGCCCATATATTTT. The chain links TRBV12-3 or TRBV12-4 to TRBJ1-3; no clear D. The V end lost 2 bases, the J end lost 11 bases, and 16 bases lay between the germline ends. The CDR3 has 14 residues.

This clonotype was counted between two and nine times. The chain employs TRBV29-1 and TRBJ2-1, with 8 bases that match TRBD2. V was clipped by 4 bases and J by 4 bases; unmatched bases: 6. This CDR3 region has 14 residues. Per germline, CDR1 SQVTM and CDR2 ANQGSEA. CDR3 region: CSVGGTRAYNEQFF. DNA for the CDR3: TGCAGCGTTGGGGGGACTAGAGCTTACAATGAGCAGTTCTTC.

The sample holds a few counts of this clonotype. The chain uses TRBV5-1 and TRBJ1-6; 10 nucleotides agree with TRBD1. In germline, CDR1 is SGHRS, CDR2 YFSETQ. V lost 0 bases, J lost 7 bases, and 4 bases stayed unmatched. This CDR3 region has 16 residues. CDR3 DNA: TGCGCCAGCAGCTTGGAACTGACAGGGGGCAATTCACCCCTCCACTTT. As protein: CASSLELTGGNSPLHF.

This clonotype occurred many times. The rearrangement links TRBV20-1 to TRBJ2-5; no clear D gene. The CDR3 is 17 amino acids. Trimming shortened V by 1 base and J by 1 base, and 19 bases separated the two germline ends. The germline V gene encodes CDR1 DFQATT and CDR2 SNEGSKA (reference sequence). The DNA for the CDR3 is TGCAGTGCTAGAGGGTCTCTACCGGTACTAAGCCAAGAGACCCAGTACTTC. Protein sequence: CSARGSLPVLSQETQYF.

This rearrangement joins TRBV6-2 or TRBV6-3 to TRBJ2-2; 7 nucleotides agree with TRBD2. The germline V gene has CDR1 MNHEY and CDR2 SVGEGT. The CDR3 is made up of 17 amino acids. V shed 2 bases, J shed 4 bases, and the junction held 10 bases outside the gene matches. CDR3: CASSYPGRLAITGELFF. The DNA of the CDR3 is TGTGCCAGCAGTTACCCAGGCCGACTAGCTATCACCGGGGAGCTGTTTTTT.

The rearrangement uses TRBV5-1 and TRBJ2-1; no firm D call. This CDR3 spans 15 amino acids. V gave up 0 bases and J gave up 0 bases, with 7 bases separating them. Per the germline V gene, CDR1 is SGHRS and CDR2 is YFSETQ. The CDR3 spells CASSLEESSYNEQFF. The CDR3 nucleotides are TGCGCCAGCAGCTTGGAAGAAAGCTCCTACAATGAGCAGTTCTTC.

The chain carries TRBV6-1 and TRBJ1-6; D gene ambiguous. The V end lost 0 bases, the J end lost 6 bases, and 12 bases lay between the germline ends. The CDR3 spans 16 residues. Per the germline V gene, CDR1 is MNHNS and CDR2 is SASEGT. CDR3 sequence (DNA): TGTGCCAGCAGTGAAGCGGCTGGGTTAGCTAATTCACCCCTCCACTTT. This codes for CASSEAAGLANSPLHF.

The V gene is TRBV12-3 or TRBV12-4, the J gene TRBJ1-1, with 7 bases that match TRBD1. Trimming removed 5 bases from V and 5 bases from J; junction bases left unmatched: 23. This CDR3 spans 19 amino acids. CDR3 sequence: CASSPARQGMVRIGTEAFF. For the CDR3, the DNA is TGTGCCAGCAGTCCCGCCAGACAGGGAATGGTGAGAATAGGAACTGAAGCTTTCTTT.

The chain is built from TRBV10-3 and TRBJ1-2; tentative D call: TRBD1 (5 bases). The germline V gene encodes CDR1 ENHRY and CDR2 SYGVKD. The ends were cut back, 2 bases at V and 4 bases at J, with 8 bases in the middle. CDR3 length: 13 residues. CDR3 in amino acids: CAISEDSLYGYTF. The CDR3 coding sequence is TGTGCCATCAGTGAGGACAGCCTCTATGGCTACACCTTC.

The rearrangement joins TRBV11-3 to TRBJ2-1, with D possibly being TRBD1 (5 bases). The CDR3 is 13 residues long. Per germline, CDR1 SGHNT and CDR2 YENEEA. Trimming took off 4 bases at V and 9 bases at J, with 13 bases between the two ends. This CDR3 is CASSSLRGGEQFF. As DNA, the CDR3 is TGTGCCAGCAGCTCCCTAAGGGGTGGTGAGCAGTTCTTC. The entire variable domain, with the rest obtained from reference TRBV11-3 and TRBJ2-1, is as follows: EAGVVQSPRYKIIEKKQPVAFWCNPISGHNTLYWYLQNLGQGPELLIRYENEEAVDDSQLPKDRFSAERLKGVDSTLKIQPAELGDSAVYLCASSSLRGGEQFFGPGTRLTVL.

This clonotype was counted many times. The rearrangement uses TRBV2 and TRBJ1-1, with TRBD1 matching over 7 bases. After removal of 6 bases from V and 0 bases from J, the junction contained 1 base not matched to a gene. The CDR3 covers 13 residues. Germline V gene sequence: CDR1 SNHLY, CDR2 FYNNEI. CDR3 residues: CASRGQLNTEAFF. Here the CDR3 DNA reads TGTGCCAGCAGGGGACAGTTGAACACTGAAGCTTTCTTT.